A selection of T cell receptor beta chains follows, all from one sample in a study of shared T cell receptors in the human thymus. The data were produced by immunoSEQ multiplex PCR, yet TCRdb's version contains in-frame clones alone and is incomplete. The data contain roughly 550,000 clones, approximately 80% of them singletons. These same records also appear under a second study, on human thymus T cells.

Source material: thymocytes. The receptor source for this set is a boy under two years old with a congenital heart defect. Both conserved end residues are part of each CDR3. D genes are given only for firm matches. A clone size is listed for some rows: how often the clone was seen (once, few, many), or a class if it is expanded.

>TRBV28|-|TRBD1|19|TRBJ2-6
CASSPRDRGGSSGANVLTF
TGTGCCAGCAGTCCCCGGGACAGGGGCGGTAGCTCTGGGGCCAACGTCCTGACTTTC
>TRBV29-1|-|-|13|TRBJ1-1
CSVRPGGNTEAFF
TGCAGCGTCCGTCCCGGGGGGAACACTGAAGCTTTCTTT
>TRBV27|-|-|14|TRBJ2-1
CASTPLGDYNEQFF
TGTGCCAGCACCCCACTAGGAGACTACAATGAGCAGTTCTTC
>TRBV21-1|once|-|14|TRBJ2-7
CASSARDRAYEQYF
TGTGCCAGCAGCGCCCGGGACAGGGCCTACGAGCAGTACTTC
>TRBV19|-|TRBD1|12|TRBJ1-5
CASMDRAQPQHF
TGTGCCAGCATGGACAGGGCTCAGCCCCAGCATTTT
>TRBV14|-|-|13|TRBJ2-3
CASSHPQTDTQYF
TGTGCCAGCAGCCACCCCCAGACAGATACGCAGTATTTT
>TRBV4-3|few|-|15|TRBJ2-2
CASGPVFSNTGELFF
TGCGCCAGCGGCCCAGTCTTCTCGAACACCGGGGAGCTGTTTTTT
>TRBV6-5|-|TRBD1|15|TRBJ2-1
CASSHRGSIDNEQFF
TGTGCCAGCAGCCACAGGGGTAGTATCGACAATGAGCAGTTCTTC
>TRBV15|-|TRBD2|17|TRBJ2-7
CATSKTPAGGRRYEQYF
TGTGCCACCAGCAAGACCCCAGCGGGAGGCAGAAGGTACGAGCAGTACTTC
>TRBV2|-|TRBD2|17|TRBJ2-1
CASSEARVAGGGNEQFF
TGTGCCAGCAGTGAAGCGCGGGTAGCGGGAGGCGGGAATGAGCAGTTCTTC
>TRBV4-3|-|-|17|TRBJ2-5
CASSQNHLAPYQETQYF
TGCGCCAGCAGCCAGAACCACCTGGCCCCGTACCAAGAGACCCAGTACTTC
>TRBV5-4|-|-|13|TRBJ1-3
CASSLDGQGRIYF
TGTGCCAGCAGCTTGGATGGTCAGGGGAGAATATATTTT
>TRBV28|once|-|17|TRBJ2-1
CASSLKTRDSPGNEQFF
TGTGCCAGCAGTTTGAAAACCAGGGACTCCCCGGGGAATGAGCAGTTCTTC
>TRBV29-1|-|TRBD2|16|TRBJ2-2
CSVPRSSGPGTGELFF
TGCAGCGTTCCCCGATCTAGCGGGCCTGGTACCGGGGAGCTGTTTTTT
>TRBV23-1|-|TRBD1|13|TRBJ2-6
CTDRGPGANVLTF
TGCACCGACAGGGGCCCTGGGGCCAACGTCCTGACTTTC
>TRBV6-4|-|-|11|TRBJ2-5
CASSDEETQYF
TGTGCCAGCAGTGACGAGGAGACCCAGTACTTC
>TRBV4-3|-|TRBD2|18|TRBJ2-1
CASSQIGLAGTDYNEQFF
TGCGCCAGCAGCCAGATCGGACTAGCGGGAACCGACTACAATGAGCAGTTCTTC
>TRBV10-3|-|-|14|TRBJ1-1
CAIRRTDSNTEAFF
TGTGCCATCCGTCGGACAGACTCGAACACTGAAGCTTTCTTT
>TRBV4-3|-|TRBD2|16|TRBJ2-3
CASSQVRREGTDTQYF
TGCGCCAGCAGCCAAGTTCGGCGGGAGGGCACAGATACGCAGTATTTT
>TRBV11-2|-|-|15|TRBJ2-6
CASSLGAPGANVLTF
TGTGCCAGCAGCTTGGGGGCCCCTGGGGCCAACGTCCTGACTTTC
>TRBV12-5|-|TRBD1|15|TRBJ1-5
CASGSDRGNNQPQHF
TGTGCTAGTGGTTCAGACAGGGGCAACAATCAGCCCCAGCATTTT
>TRBV10-3|few|-|13|TRBJ1-4
CAISEGLDEKLFF
TGTGCCATCAGTGAGGGCTTGGATGAAAAACTGTTTTTT
>TRBV5-4|few|TRBD1|13|TRBJ2-5
CASSTTGLETQYF
TGTGCCAGCAGCACGACAGGGCTAGAGACCCAGTACTTC
>TRBV4-1|-|TRBD2|17|TRBJ2-3
CASSGLAGGSGTDTQYF
TGCGCCAGCAGCGGACTAGCGGGAGGGAGTGGCACAGATACGCAGTATTTT
>TRBV29-1|few|-|13|TRBJ1-2
CSVEDRGIYGYTF
TGCAGCGTTGAGGACAGAGGAATCTATGGCTACACCTTC
>TRBV28|-|-|14|TRBJ2-7
CASNHRTVSYEQYF
TGTGCCAGCAACCACAGGACAGTCTCCTACGAGCAGTACTTC
>TRBV28|-|TRBD1|15|TRBJ2-3
CASSSIDRGTDTQYF
TGTGCCAGCAGTTCCATAGACAGGGGCACAGATACGCAGTATTTT
>TRBV11-1|-|TRBD1|15|TRBJ1-2
CASSGDGQGSNGYTF
TGTGCCAGCAGCGGGGACGGACAGGGAAGTAATGGCTACACCTTC
>TRBV15|-|-|16|TRBJ2-7
CATSRDQLFGSYEQYF
TGTGCCACCAGCAGAGATCAATTATTCGGGTCCTACGAGCAGTACTTC
>TRBV4-1|-|TRBD2|19|TRBJ2-1
CASSQWGGAPGLSNNEQFF
TGCGCCAGCAGCCAATGGGGGGGTGCTCCGGGACTCTCCAACAATGAGCAGTTCTTC
>TRBV5-1|-|TRBD1|16|TRBJ1-2
CASSPNRDSRNYGYTF
TGCGCCAGCAGCCCAAACCGGGACAGTCGAAACTATGGCTACACCTTC
>TRBV30|-|-|15|TRBJ2-2
CAWSGPGENTGELFF
TGTGCCTGGAGTGGTCCAGGGGAGAACACCGGGGAGCTGTTTTTT
>TRBV28|-|-|13|TRBJ1-2
CASSRRGADGYTF
TGTGCCAGCAGCCGACGGGGGGCGGATGGCTACACCTTC
>TRBV4-2|-|TRBD2|17|TRBJ2-1
CASSHSMGGEKGNEQFF
TGTGCCAGCAGCCATTCCATGGGGGGGGAGAAGGGCAATGAGCAGTTCTTC
>TRBV5-4|-|TRBD2|19|TRBJ2-2
CASSWAGSSGRADTGELFF
TGTGCCAGCAGCTGGGCCGGCTCTAGCGGGAGGGCCGACACCGGGGAGCTGTTTTTT
>TRBV6-5|-|-|13|TRBJ1-5
CASTVMVNQPQHF
TGTGCCAGCACAGTGATGGTCAATCAGCCCCAGCATTTT
>TRBV7-4|-|TRBD2|20|TRBJ2-5
CASGTYDPRGLAGGQETQYF
TGTGCCAGCGGCACCTACGATCCCCGTGGACTAGCGGGGGGACAAGAGACCCAGTACTTC
>TRBV27|once|-|14|TRBJ1-2
CASSPGLPNYGYTF
TGTGCCAGCAGTCCAGGACTTCCTAACTATGGCTACACCTTC
>TRBV6-1|-|TRBD1|13|TRBJ2-7
CASRKTGPYEQYF
TGTGCCAGCAGGAAGACAGGGCCCTACGAGCAGTACTTC
>TRBV27|-|-|14|TRBJ1-4
CASSLGQKHEKLFF
TGTGCCAGCAGTTTAGGACAGAAGCATGAAAAACTGTTTTTT
>TRBV30|-|-|11|TRBJ2-3
CAWSPTDTQYF
TGTGCCTGGAGTCCGACAGATACGCAGTATTTT
>TRBV5-1|once|-|14|TRBJ2-3
CASNPEDHTDTQYF
TGCGCCAGCAACCCGGAGGACCACACAGATACGCAGTATTTT
>TRBV5-1|-|TRBD2|12|TRBJ2-5
CASSGRGETQYF
TGCGCCAGCAGCGGGAGGGGTGAGACCCAGTACTTC
>TRBV4-1|-|-|17|TRBJ2-7
CASSQHPGCGNITEQYF
TGCGCCAGCAGCCAACATCCAGGCTGCGGGAATATCACCGAGCAGTACTTC
>TRBV7-9|few|TRBD2|19|TRBJ2-2
CASSLSVEGLAGVSGELFF
TGTGCCAGCAGCTTATCAGTAGAAGGACTAGCGGGAGTCAGCGGGGAGCTGTTTTTT
>TRBV14|-|TRBD1|19|TRBJ1-1
CASSRDTTSATGALQEAFF
TGTGCCAGCAGCCGGGACACAACCTCAGCGACAGGGGCCCTCCAAGAAGCTTTCTTT
>TRBV27|-|-|15|TRBJ2-7
CASSLASGTSYEQYF
TGTGCCAGCAGTTTAGCAAGCGGAACCTCCTACGAGCAGTACTTC
>TRBV7-3|-|-|12|TRBJ2-7
CASSRTVYEQYF
TGTGCCAGCAGCCGAACAGTGTACGAGCAGTACTTC
>TRBV29-1|-|TRBD1|15|TRBJ2-3
CSARRRGQGTDTQYF
TGCAGCGCCAGGAGAAGGGGGCAGGGCACAGATACGCAGTATTTT
>TRBV12-5|once|-|13|TRBJ2-1
CASGLVRHNEQFF
TGTGCTAGTGGTTTGGTCCGTCACAATGAGCAGTTCTTC
>TRBV25-1|-|TRBD2|15|TRBJ2-3
CASSPGLGVADTQYF
TGTGCCAGCAGTCCGGGACTAGGCGTGGCAGATACGCAGTATTTT
>TRBV5-1|-|-|18|TRBJ2-6
CASSSSDRFYSGANVLTF
TGCGCCAGCAGCTCCTCGGACAGATTCTACTCTGGGGCCAACGTCCTGACTTTC
>TRBV6-1|-|-|13|TRBJ2-2
CASIDRYTGELFF
TGTGCCAGCATTGACAGGTACACCGGGGAGCTGTTTTTT
>TRBV28|-|-|13|TRBJ2-7
CASIKRASYEQYF
TGTGCCAGCATTAAACGCGCCTCCTACGAGCAGTACTTC
>TRBV14|-|-|16|TRBJ1-1
CASSQDAGAENTEAFF
TGTGCCAGCAGCCAAGATGCTGGGGCGGAGAACACTGAAGCTTTCTTT
>TRBV6-5|-|TRBD1|16|TRBJ2-1
CASSYGKGQGGGEQFF
TGTGCCAGCAGTTACGGGAAAGGACAGGGGGGAGGTGAGCAGTTCTTC
>TRBV6-7|few|-|14|TRBJ1-2
CASSYWSGDYGYTF
TGTGCCAGCAGTTATTGGTCAGGGGACTATGGCTACACCTTC
>TRBV30|-|TRBD2|15|TRBJ2-1
CASRLAGELSNEQFF
TGTGCCTCCCGACTAGCGGGAGAGCTTTCGAATGAGCAGTTCTTC